This TCR beta chain was obtained from a study of human T cells and chemical hapten exposure. Background on the study: Patch testing placed 0.01% DPC on the upper back, with readings at 6 days. Regarding the study as a whole: No alteration of TCRs above 1 in 1000 frequency was seen with DPC sensitization.

The time point: patch test 1, 2 weeks after DPC sensitization. Indicated treatment: therapeutic diphenylcyclopropenone sensitization with weekly scalp DPC. TCRdb ran MiXCR on the RACE reads and lists one entry per CDR3 protein. Of some 91,000 distinct CDR3 sequences in the sample, about an eighth are singletons; the top ten hold 2% to 2.5%. In the case of this clonotype: Its antigen is unidentified.

This CDR3 is built from 16 residues. The germline CDR1 and CDR2 sequences are SGHRS and YFSETQ. V shed 0 bases and J shed 6 bases, with 17 bases lying between them. The starting material was whole blood, obtained in connection with sensitization to the hapten diphenylcyclopropenone (DPC). This clonotype was sampled from a woman in her 40s with alopecia areata. Some clones in this sample may be carry-over from other donors' samples. The rearrangement links TRBV5-1 to TRBJ2-3; perhaps TRBD1 as D (5 bases). CDR3 sequence reads: CASSLEGRAGADTQYF. The DNA for the CDR3 is TGCGCCAGCAGCTTGGAGGGTCGGGCTGGGGCTGATACGCAGTATTTT. The whole variable domain, filled in from reference TRBV5-1 and TRBJ2-3, reads KAGVTQTPRYLIKTRGQQVTLSCSPISGHRSVSWYQQTPGQGLQFLFEYFSETQRNKGNFPGRFSGRQFSNSRSEMNVSTLELGDSALYLCASSLEGRAGADTQYFGPGTRLTVL.